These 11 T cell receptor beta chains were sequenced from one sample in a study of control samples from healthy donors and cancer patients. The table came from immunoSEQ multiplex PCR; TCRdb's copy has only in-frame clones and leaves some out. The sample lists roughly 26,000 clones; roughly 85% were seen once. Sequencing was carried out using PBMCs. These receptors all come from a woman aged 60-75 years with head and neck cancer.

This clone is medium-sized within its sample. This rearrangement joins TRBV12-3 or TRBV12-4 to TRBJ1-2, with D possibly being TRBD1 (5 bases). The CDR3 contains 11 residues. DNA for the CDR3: TGTGCAAGCGGGGAGGGGTATGGCTACACCTTC. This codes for CASGEGYGYTF.

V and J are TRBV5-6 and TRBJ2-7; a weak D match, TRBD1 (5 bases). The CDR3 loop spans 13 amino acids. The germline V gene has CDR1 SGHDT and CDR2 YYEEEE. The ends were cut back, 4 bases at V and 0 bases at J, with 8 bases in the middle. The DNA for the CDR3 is TGTGCCAGCAGCCCGGACACCTCCTACGAGCAGTACTTC. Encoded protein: CASSPDTSYEQYF.

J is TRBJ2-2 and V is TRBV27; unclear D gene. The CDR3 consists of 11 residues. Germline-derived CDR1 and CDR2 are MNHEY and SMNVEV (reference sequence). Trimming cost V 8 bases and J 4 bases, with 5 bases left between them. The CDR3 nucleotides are TGTGCCAGCGTTGGCACCGGGGAGCTGTTTTTT. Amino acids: CASVGTGELFF.

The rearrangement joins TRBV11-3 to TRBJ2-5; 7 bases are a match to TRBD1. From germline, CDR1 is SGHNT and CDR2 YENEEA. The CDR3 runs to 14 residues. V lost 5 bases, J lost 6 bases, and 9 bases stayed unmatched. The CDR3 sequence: CASSIDRARQTQYF. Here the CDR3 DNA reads TGTGCCAGCAGCATTGACAGGGCTCGGCAGACCCAGTACTTC.

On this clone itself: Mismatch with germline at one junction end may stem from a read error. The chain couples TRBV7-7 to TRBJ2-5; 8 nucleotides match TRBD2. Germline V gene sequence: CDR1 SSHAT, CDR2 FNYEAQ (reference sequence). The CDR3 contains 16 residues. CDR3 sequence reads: CASSLGRGVTQETQYF. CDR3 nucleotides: TGTGCTAGCAGCTTAGGGCGGGGGGTTACCCAAGAGACCCAGTACTTC.

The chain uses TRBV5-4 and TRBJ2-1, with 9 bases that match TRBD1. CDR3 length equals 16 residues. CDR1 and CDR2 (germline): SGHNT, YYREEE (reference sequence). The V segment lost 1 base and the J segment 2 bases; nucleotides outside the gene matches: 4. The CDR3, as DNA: TGTGCCAGCAGCTTGTACAGGGGGCTGACCTACAATGAGCAGTTCTTC. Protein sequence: CASSLYRGLTYNEQFF.

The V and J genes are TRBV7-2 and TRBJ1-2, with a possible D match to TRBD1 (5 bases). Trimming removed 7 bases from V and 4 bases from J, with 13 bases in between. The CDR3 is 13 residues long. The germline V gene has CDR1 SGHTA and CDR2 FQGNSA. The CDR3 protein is CASTPEGLYGYTF. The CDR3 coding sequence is TGTGCCAGCACCCCGGAGGGGCTCTATGGCTACACCTTC.

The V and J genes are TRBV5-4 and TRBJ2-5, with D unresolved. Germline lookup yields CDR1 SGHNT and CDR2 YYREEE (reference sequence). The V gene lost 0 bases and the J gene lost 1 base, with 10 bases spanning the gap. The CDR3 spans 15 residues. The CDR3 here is CASSLEWGSQETQYF. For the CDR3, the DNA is TGTGCCAGCAGCTTGGAGTGGGGAAGCCAAGAGACCCAGTACTTC.

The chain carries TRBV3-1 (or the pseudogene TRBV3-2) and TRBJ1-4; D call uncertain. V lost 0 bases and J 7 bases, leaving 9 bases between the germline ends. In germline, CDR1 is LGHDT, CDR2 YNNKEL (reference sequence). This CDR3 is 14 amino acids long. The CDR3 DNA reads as TGTGCCAGCAGCCAAGAGGCGGACGGTGAAAAACTGTTTTTT. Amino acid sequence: CASSQEADGEKLFF.

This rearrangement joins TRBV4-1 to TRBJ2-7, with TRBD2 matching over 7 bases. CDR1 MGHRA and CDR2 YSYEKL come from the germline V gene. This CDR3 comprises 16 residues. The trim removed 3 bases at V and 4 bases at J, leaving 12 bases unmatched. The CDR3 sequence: CASSHSSGGTFYEQYF. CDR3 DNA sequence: TGCGCCAGCAGCCATTCCTCGGGGGGTACGTTTTACGAGCAGTACTTC.

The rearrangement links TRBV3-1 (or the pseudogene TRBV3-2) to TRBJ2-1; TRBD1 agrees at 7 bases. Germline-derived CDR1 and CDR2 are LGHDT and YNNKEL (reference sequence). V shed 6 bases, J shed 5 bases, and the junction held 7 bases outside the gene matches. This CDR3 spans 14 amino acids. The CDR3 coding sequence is TGTGCCAGCAGTCCCGGGGACAGACACAATGAGCAGTTCTTC. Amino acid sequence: CASSPGDRHNEQFF.